This is a list of T cell receptor beta chains from one sample in a study of OX40 agonist ivuxolimab in advanced cancers. Only in-frame clones appear in the TCRdb table, and some are missing; sequencing was by immunoSEQ multiplex PCR. The table has some 80,000 clones, 84% seen once. Specimen: CD4+ or CD8+ T cells sorted from blood, collected in a trial of the OX40 agonist ivuxolimab. The source is an adult with an advanced solid tumor such as melanoma, head and neck, liver or kidney cancer. The conserved cysteine and the conserved F or W are not part of the CDR3 here. The order of the fields is D gene, J gene, V gene, CDR3 protein. A D gene is named only where the DNA matches it firmly.

- TRBJ2-1 TRBV7-3 ASSTQLSAGEQF
- TRBJ2-1 TRBV9 ASSPEDRYNEQF
TRBD1 TRBJ1-2 TRBV10-3 AISGTGGAGGYT
TRBD1 TRBJ1-3 TRBV27 ASSPGTGRNTIY
TRBD2 TRBJ2-3 TRBV5-1 ASSPERGNTDTQY
TRBD2 TRBJ2-3 TRBV6-4 ASSDSSSGSTDTQY
TRBD1 TRBJ1-2 TRBV29-1 SVEDQSGGKANYGYT
- TRBJ1-2 TRBV28 ASFRDNNLYGYT
- TRBJ1-3 TRBV16 ASSPGGGASGNTIY
TRBD2 TRBJ2-5 TRBV5-1 ASSRTSGGPQETQY
- TRBJ2-2 TRBV9 ASSVALTGELF
TRBD1 TRBJ1-5 TRBV27 ASSPRGQYSNQPQH
- TRBJ1-2 TRBV5-1 ASSLTGQISPYGYT
- TRBJ2-2 TRBV4-1 ASSKDGTMNTGELF
- TRBJ1-2 TRBV28 ASSSFRDYT
- TRBJ1-5 TRBV7-3 ASSLKADQPQH
- TRBJ1-4 TRBV19 ASSSRTGIATNEKLF
- TRBJ1-2 TRBV20-1 SASLGIGYT
- TRBJ1-1 TRBV6-1 ASSEALLAEAF
TRBD1 TRBJ1-2 TRBV14 ASSQFTGTVNYGYT
- TRBJ1-1 TRBV6-6 ASSPGETGNTEAF
- TRBJ1-1 TRBV11-2 ASSRMPPEAF
- TRBJ1-1 TRBV28 ASSSGYTEAF
- TRBJ1-5 TRBV6-1 ASSEQVSNQPQH
TRBD1 TRBJ1-4 TRBV6-6 ASSYGTGGTEKLF
- TRBJ1-5 TRBV5-6 ASSSGPYSNQPQH
- TRBJ2-3 TRBV6-6 ASSSPGTDTQY
- TRBJ1-5 TRBV6-6 ASSYLTGDQPQH
- TRBJ2-3 TRBV28 ASSLGAGQADTQY
- TRBJ2-7 TRBV6-5 ASRRDRGSEQY
- TRBJ1-2 TRBV7-2 ASSLYGGDGYT
- TRBJ2-7 TRBV27 ASSSRTRTAYEQY
TRBD2 TRBJ2-7 TRBV7-2 ASSRRRASGKRGDEQY
- TRBJ1-5 TRBV19 ASSERDRSNQPQH
- TRBJ1-1 TRBV6-5 ASSYSTGEAF
- TRBJ2-1 TRBV7-2 ASSTTGLSNEQF
- TRBJ1-6 TRBV20-1 SARKDSPLH
- TRBJ1-4 TRBV5-4 ASSLTGMGNEKLF
- TRBJ2-1 TRBV5-4 ASSLGTFSYNEQF
- TRBJ2-1 TRBV29-1 SVKRGEDEQF
- TRBJ2-5 TRBV6-5 ASGSLTQY
- TRBJ2-6 TRBV9 ASSVRRDAGANVLT
- TRBJ2-4 TRBV28 ASSYRDLAKNIQY
- TRBJ2-3 TRBV27 ASSLRWEDTQY
TRBD1 TRBJ1-1 TRBV18 ASSPAGGNTEAF
- TRBJ1-2 TRBV5-1 ASSPPGPGGYT
TRBD1 TRBJ1-5 TRBV2 ASSRQGDQPQH
TRBD1 TRBJ2-6 TRBV4-3 ASSQDYRGQTSGANVLT
- TRBJ2-2 TRBV6-1 ASSGRTGELF
- TRBJ1-1 TRBV30 AWTSGYMNTEAF
- TRBJ1-2 TRBV5-4 ASSLVLGQGSYGYT
- TRBJ1-1 TRBV7-9 ASSLAFQNTEAF
- TRBJ1-2 TRBV19 ASSPQGNYGYT
- TRBJ1-2 TRBV7-2 ASSIGQSYYGYT
TRBD1 TRBJ1-5 TRBV9 ASSGGQGNQPQH
- TRBJ1-5 TRBV7-8 ASSLVGYNQPQH
- TRBJ2-2 TRBV5-6 ASNHANTGELF
TRBD2 TRBJ2-7 TRBV5-6 ASSLTGLAGGTYEQY
- TRBJ2-5 TRBV21-1 ASRRSNKRTQY
TRBD2 TRBJ2-1 TRBV18 ASSRLADSAGYNEQF